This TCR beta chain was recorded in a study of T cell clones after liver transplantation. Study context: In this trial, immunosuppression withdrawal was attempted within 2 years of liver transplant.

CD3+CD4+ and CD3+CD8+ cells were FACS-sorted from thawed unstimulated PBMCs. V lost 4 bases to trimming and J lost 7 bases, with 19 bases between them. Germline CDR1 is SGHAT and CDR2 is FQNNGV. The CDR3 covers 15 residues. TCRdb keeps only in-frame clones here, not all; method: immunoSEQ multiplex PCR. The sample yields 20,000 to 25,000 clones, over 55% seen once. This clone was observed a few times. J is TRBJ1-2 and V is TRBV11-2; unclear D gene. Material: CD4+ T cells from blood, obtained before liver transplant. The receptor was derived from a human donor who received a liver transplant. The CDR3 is CASSSPDRVMGGYTF. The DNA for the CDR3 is TGTGCCAGCAGCTCCCCGGACCGCGTTATGGGTGGCTACACCTTC.